A selection of T cell receptor beta chains follows, all from one sample in a study of Ad26.COV2.S vaccination and SARS-CoV-2 variants. The data were produced by immunoSEQ multiplex PCR, yet TCRdb's version contains in-frame clones alone and is incomplete. The sample yields 400,000 to 450,000 clones, 90% seen once. The source material was peripheral blood, sampled in a trial of Ad26.COV2.S vaccine versus placebo. The receptors here all came from a person aged 18-60 years who received the Ad26.COV2.S COVID-19 vaccine or a placebo. Each CDR3 is given with its conserved first and last residue. D genes are given only for firm matches. The size of a clone is reported for some rows only, either as once, few or many, or as a class for expanded clones.

clone_size	v_call	cdr3_length	d_call	j_call	cdr3_aa	cdr3_nt
once	TRBV7-2	17	TRBD2	TRBJ2-3	CASSVRGLAGGQDTQYF	TGTGCCAGCAGCGTGAGGGGACTAGCGGGAGGGCAAGATACGCAGTATTTT
few	TRBV4-1	13	.	TRBJ1-2	CASSPTAEFGYTF	TGCGCCAGCAGCCCGACGGCGGAATTCGGCTACACCTTC
.	TRBV13	16	.	TRBJ2-2	CASSLHPGAITGELFF	TGTGCCAGCAGCTTACATCCAGGGGCGATCACCGGGGAGCTGTTTTTT
.	TRBV7-2	13	TRBD2	TRBJ2-7	CASGLAGSYEQYF	TGTGCCAGCGGACTAGCGGGCAGCTACGAGCAGTACTTC
once	TRBV5-6	16	TRBD1	TRBJ2-7	CASSFISTGGPGEQYF	TGTGCCAGCAGCTTCATATCGACAGGGGGACCAGGCGAGCAGTACTTC
.	TRBV9	16	.	TRBJ2-3	CASSVGGTSYTDTQYF	TGTGCCAGCAGCGTAGGAGGGACTTCCTACACAGATACGCAGTATTTT
.	TRBV6-2/TRBV6-3	12	.	TRBJ2-1	CASSIRGNEQFF	TGTGCCAGCAGTATACGGGGTAATGAGCAGTTCTTC
.	TRBV7-3	16	.	TRBJ2-1	CASSNQRTGRYNEQFF	TGTGCCAGCAGCAATCAAAGGACGGGACGGTACAATGAGCAGTTCTTC
.	TRBV30	14	.	TRBJ1-5	CAWSSARVNQPQHF	TGTGCCTGGAGTTCGGCCAGGGTCAATCAGCCCCAGCATTTT
.	TRBV9	17	TRBD1	TRBJ1-2	CASSSSTGFNSNYGYTF	TGTGCCAGCAGCTCCTCGACAGGGTTCAACTCTAACTATGGCTACACCTTC
once	TRBV13	14	.	TRBJ1-2	CASSFNGGNYGYTF	TGTGCCAGCAGCTTTAACGGGGGTAACTATGGCTACACCTTC
.	TRBV6-1	13	TRBD2	TRBJ2-7	CASSELGLAEQYF	TGTGCCAGCAGTGAACTCGGACTAGCGGAGCAGTACTTC
.	TRBV10-3	17	TRBD2	TRBJ2-2	CAISPSAGGGNTGELFF	TGTGCCATCAGTCCGTCGGCGGGAGGGGGGAACACCGGGGAGCTGTTTTTT
.	TRBV4-1	15	.	TRBJ2-1	CASSQRAGDYNEQFF	TGCGCCAGCAGCCAAAGAGCAGGTGATTACAATGAGCAGTTCTTC
.	TRBV30	14	TRBD1	TRBJ1-5	CAWRGAGGDQPQHF	TGTGCCTGGAGAGGGGCAGGGGGCGACCAGCCCCAGCATTTT
.	TRBV5-4	16	.	TRBJ2-7	CASSLPGLTEPYEQYF	TGTGCCAGCAGCTTGCCCGGGCTGACAGAGCCCTACGAGCAGTACTTC
.	TRBV5-1	16	TRBD2	TRBJ2-7	CASSLLWSSGRREQYF	TGCGCCAGCAGCTTGTTGTGGTCTAGCGGGAGACGCGAGCAGTACTTC
.	TRBV5-1	16	.	TRBJ2-2	CASSLKLQGGTGELFF	TGCGCCAGCAGCTTGAAGTTACAGGGTGGCACCGGGGAGCTGTTTTTT
.	TRBV7-3	15	TRBD1	TRBJ2-2	CASSLTGSNTGELFF	TGTGCCAGCAGTTTGACAGGGTCGAACACCGGGGAGCTGTTTTTT
.	TRBV20-1	14	.	TRBJ2-5	CSASPPAGLETQYF	TGCAGTGCTAGTCCGCCCGCCGGGCTGGAGACCCAGTACTTC
.	TRBV3-1/TRBV3-2	12	.	TRBJ2-7	CASSQDTDEQYF	TGTGCCAGCAGCCAAGATACAGACGAGCAGTACTTC
.	TRBV5-1	16	.	TRBJ2-3	CASSPPGDGSTDTQYF	TGCGCCAGCAGCCCGCCCGGGGATGGAAGCACAGATACGCAGTATTTT
.	TRBV27	18	.	TRBJ2-2	CASSLPGQRKRYTGELFF	TGTGCCAGCAGTCTCCCGGGACAACGGAAAAGGTATACCGGGGAGCTGTTTTTT
once	TRBV27	14	.	TRBJ2-3	CASSLGGNTDTQYF	TGTGCCAGCAGTTTGGGAGGAAACACAGATACGCAGTATTTT
.	TRBV10-3	15	TRBD1	TRBJ1-1	CAIRRGQAMNTEAFF	TGTGCCATCAGGCGGGGACAGGCAATGAACACTGAAGCTTTCTTT
.	TRBV27	17	.	TRBJ2-2	CASRDPGLPSRTGELFF	TGTGCCAGCAGGGATCCGGGACTCCCCTCGCGCACCGGGGAGCTGTTTTTT
.	TRBV28	14	TRBD1	TRBJ2-7	CASSQTGSSYEQYF	TGTGCCAGCAGCCAGACAGGGAGCTCCTACGAGCAGTACTTC
once	TRBV2	13	.	TRBJ1-5	CASSGEEGQPQHF	TGTGCCAGCAGTGGCGAGGAGGGTCAGCCCCAGCATTTT